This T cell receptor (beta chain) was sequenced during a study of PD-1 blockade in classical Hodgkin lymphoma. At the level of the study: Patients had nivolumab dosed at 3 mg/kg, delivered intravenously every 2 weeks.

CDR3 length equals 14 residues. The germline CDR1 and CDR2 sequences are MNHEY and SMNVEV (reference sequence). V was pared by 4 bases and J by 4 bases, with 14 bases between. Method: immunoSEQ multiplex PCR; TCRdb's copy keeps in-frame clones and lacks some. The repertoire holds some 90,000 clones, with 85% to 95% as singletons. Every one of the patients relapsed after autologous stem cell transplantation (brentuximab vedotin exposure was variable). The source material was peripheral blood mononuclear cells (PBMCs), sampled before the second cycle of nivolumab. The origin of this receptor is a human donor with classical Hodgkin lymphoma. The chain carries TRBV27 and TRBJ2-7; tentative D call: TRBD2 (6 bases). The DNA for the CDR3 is TGTGCCAGCAGTTGGGGAGGCCAACGTTACGAGCAGTACTTC. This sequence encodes CASSWGGQRYEQYF.